Included here is one T cell receptor (beta chain) sequence, with context. Its antigen is currently unknown. The CDR3 loop spans 19 amino acids. The V gene's germline CDR1 is SGHAT and CDR2 FQDESV (reference sequence). V shed 5 bases, J shed 2 bases, and the junction held 20 bases outside the gene matches. Samples held about 0.95-11 million cryopreserved PBMC, and DNA extraction followed. This specimen comes from a study of long-term antiretroviral therapy in people with HIV. Whole-study results and caveats: Those clones which expanded before ART made up the dominant part of the repertoire at all time points. Although diversity increased after ART, it remained lower than in transplant donor controls. When set beside controls, HIV repertoires had CDR3 length ranges that were narrower.

They ran version v3.0 of the immunoSEQ assay at survey level. Generated by immunoSEQ multiplex PCR, the TCRdb table keeps only in-frame clones and is missing some. The sample contains 25,000 to 35,000 clones, roughly 96% of which appear only once. This sample comprised unsorted PBMCs, obtained 6.6 years after starting antiretroviral therapy. The chain links TRBV11-1 to TRBJ2-5; 7 bases match TRBD1. This clonotype was sampled from a man between 25 and 39 years old with HIV. CDR3: CASSATDRARRLQQETQYF. CDR3 nucleotides: TGTGCCAGCAGCGCAACAGACAGGGCTAGACGACTTCAACAAGAGACCCAGTACTTC.